This is a list of T cell receptor beta chains from one sample in a study of STAT3 mutations in large granular lymphocyte leukemia. The table came from immunoSEQ multiplex PCR; TCRdb's copy has only in-frame clones and leaves some out. Seen here are tens of thousands of clones, about 81% observed once, and the top ten hold roughly 0.4%. Sequencing was done on a sample of PBMCs. Receptors originate from a human donor with T large granular lymphocyte leukemia. Some clones in this sample may be carry-over from other donors' samples. Each CDR3 is given with its conserved first and last residue. Each record gives: V gene, clone size, J gene, D gene, CDR3 DNA, CDR3 protein. A D gene is named only where the DNA matches it firmly. Not every row has a clone size; where given, it reads once, few, many or a size class.

V: TRBV6-6
size: -
J: TRBJ1-4
D: -
DNA: TGTGCCAGCAGTCACGGGGGCCAAAAACTGTTTTTT
CDR3: CASSHGGQKLFF

V: TRBV23-1
size: -
J: TRBJ1-1
D: -
DNA: TGCGCCAGCAGTCAAGTCCCCACTGAAGCTTTCTTT
CDR3: CASSQVPTEAFF

V: TRBV5-5
size: -
J: TRBJ2-7
D: TRBD1
DNA: TGTGCCAGCAGTACTAGACAGGGTGGCGAGCAGTACTTC
CDR3: CASSTRQGGEQYF

V: TRBV2
size: -
J: TRBJ1-2
D: -
DNA: TGTGCCAGCAGCCCCGGGACGGGCTACACCTTC
CDR3: CASSPGTGYTF

V: TRBV4-2
size: -
J: TRBJ1-3
D: -
DNA: TGTGCCAGCAGCCAACCGGACCCTCACTCTGGAAACACCATATATTTT
CDR3: CASSQPDPHSGNTIYF

V: TRBV6-4
size: -
J: TRBJ2-3
D: -
DNA: TGTGCCAGCAGCCCCGCGGGGGCAGGGGGACAAGATACGCAGTATTTT
CDR3: CASSPAGAGGQDTQYF

V: TRBV7-9
size: few
J: TRBJ2-2
D: -
DNA: TGTGCCAGCAGCTCCGACACCCTCGTCCTAGGGGAGCTGTTTTTT
CDR3: CASSSDTLVLGELFF

V: TRBV30
size: few
J: TRBJ1-5
D: -
DNA: TGTGCCTGGAGTCCGGGACTATTTTTACCCCAGCATTTT
CDR3: CAWSPGLFLPQHF

V: TRBV9
size: -
J: TRBJ1-1
D: TRBD1
DNA: TGTGCCAGCAGCGTAGGGGACAGGGGTTACACTGAAGCTTTCTTT
CDR3: CASSVGDRGYTEAFF

V: TRBV27
size: -
J: TRBJ2-1
D: -
DNA: TGTGCCAGCAGTTTATCACGGGTGCATGAGCAGTTCTTC
CDR3: CASSLSRVHEQFF

V: TRBV4-1
size: -
J: TRBJ2-2
D: -
DNA: TGCGCCAGCAGCTCGTTACATCTGAACACCGGGGAGCTGTTTTTT
CDR3: CASSSLHLNTGELFF

V: TRBV20-1
size: -
J: TRBJ2-7
D: -
DNA: TGCAGTGCAGGACATAACGAGCAGTACTTC
CDR3: CSAGHNEQYF

V: TRBV19
size: -
J: TRBJ2-7
D: -
DNA: TGTGCCAGTTCCGGGACCTCCTACGAGCAGTACTTC
CDR3: CASSGTSYEQYF

V: TRBV6-4
size: -
J: TRBJ2-3
D: TRBD2
DNA: TGTGCCAGCAGTCCTACGGGAGGAGGCGCCACAGATACGCAGTATTTT
CDR3: CASSPTGGGATDTQYF

V: TRBV11-1
size: once
J: TRBJ1-6
D: -
DNA: TGTGCCAGCAGCTTACGGGACTCAAATTCACCCCTCCACTTT
CDR3: CASSLRDSNSPLHF

V: TRBV18
size: -
J: TRBJ2-5
D: -
DNA: TGTGCCAGCTCACCACCAGATAGGGGAGAGACCCAGTACTTC
CDR3: CASSPPDRGETQYF

V: TRBV7-2
size: -
J: TRBJ2-7
D: -
DNA: TGTGCCAGCAGCTTAGCGCAGGGCAGGGTTGGGGAGCAGTACTTC
CDR3: CASSLAQGRVGEQYF

V: TRBV5-1
size: -
J: TRBJ1-5
D: -
DNA: TGCGCCAGCAGCTTGGGGACGTTAGCGGGTCAGCCCCAGCATTTT
CDR3: CASSLGTLAGQPQHF

V: TRBV27
size: -
J: TRBJ2-3
D: TRBD1
DNA: TGTGCCAGCAGTTCTCGAGGGACAGACATGCCCGATACGCAGTATTTT
CDR3: CASSSRGTDMPDTQYF

V: TRBV28
size: few
J: TRBJ2-1
D: TRBD1
DNA: TGTGCCAGCAGTTTGATCCAGGGGGCAGCGAATGAGCAGTTCTTC
CDR3: CASSLIQGAANEQFF

V: TRBV18
size: -
J: TRBJ2-5
D: -
DNA: TGTGCCAGCTCACTACAGAAAGGCCAAGAGACCCAGTACTTC
CDR3: CASSLQKGQETQYF

V: TRBV14
size: -
J: TRBJ2-3
D: TRBD2
DNA: TGTGCCAGCAGTCTACTAGCGGGGGGCATGGATACGCAGTATTTT
CDR3: CASSLLAGGMDTQYF

V: TRBV18
size: -
J: TRBJ2-5
D: -
DNA: TGTGCCAGCCACGACCGACAGGGTCGGGGGGAGACCCAGTACTTC
CDR3: CASHDRQGRGETQYF

V: TRBV6-6
size: once
J: TRBJ1-3
D: -
DNA: TGTGCCAGCAGTTCCAAGAACACCATATATTTT
CDR3: CASSSKNTIYF

V: TRBV5-4
size: -
J: TRBJ2-6
D: TRBD1
DNA: TGTGCCACCCAGGACAGGGCTCCAGGCTCTGGGGCCAACGTCCTGACTTTC
CDR3: CATQDRAPGSGANVLTF

V: TRBV5-1
size: few
J: TRBJ2-5
D: -
DNA: TGCGCCAGCAGGCCCCGACGGGAAGAGACCCAGTACTTC
CDR3: CASRPRREETQYF

V: TRBV11-3
size: -
J: TRBJ2-3
D: TRBD1
DNA: TGTGCCAGCAGCCCCGGGACAGGGGTTGTAGATACGCAGTATTTT
CDR3: CASSPGTGVVDTQYF

V: TRBV29-1
size: -
J: TRBJ2-1
D: -
DNA: TGCAGCGTCGTCGGGGGAATAGATGAGCAGTTCTTC
CDR3: CSVVGGIDEQFF

V: TRBV14
size: -
J: TRBJ2-6
D: -
DNA: TGTGCCAGCAGCCTTTACCAGACGGGGGCCAACGTCCTGACTTTC
CDR3: CASSLYQTGANVLTF

V: TRBV5-1
size: -
J: TRBJ1-1
D: TRBD1
DNA: TGCGCCAGCAGCCCGGGACAGGGGGGGACTGAAGCTTTCTTT
CDR3: CASSPGQGGTEAFF

V: TRBV2
size: -
J: TRBJ1-2
D: TRBD1
DNA: TGTGCCAGCAGGACGGAACAGGGGATAGCTGGCTACACCTTC
CDR3: CASRTEQGIAGYTF

V: TRBV5-1
size: -
J: TRBJ1-1
D: TRBD1
DNA: TGCGCCAGCAGCTTGAGCAGGGGGGCTGAAGCTTTCTTT
CDR3: CASSLSRGAEAFF

V: TRBV5-1
size: -
J: TRBJ2-7
D: TRBD1
DNA: TGCGCCAGCAGCTGGGACAGGGAGTCCTACGAGCAGTACTTC
CDR3: CASSWDRESYEQYF

V: TRBV5-4
size: -
J: TRBJ1-6
D: TRBD1
DNA: TGTGCCAGCAGCTGGGACAGGACTTCACCCCTCCACTTT
CDR3: CASSWDRTSPLHF

V: TRBV15
size: few
J: TRBJ1-1
D: -
DNA: TGTGCCACCAGCAGAGTCACAGGGCTCGGGGACACTGAAGCTTTCTTT
CDR3: CATSRVTGLGDTEAFF

V: TRBV7-9
size: once
J: TRBJ1-4
D: -
DNA: TGTGCCAGCAGCTTAGGGGACTACAGGGTCACTAATGAAAAACTGTTTTTT
CDR3: CASSLGDYRVTNEKLFF

V: TRBV5-4
size: -
J: TRBJ2-5
D: TRBD2
DNA: TGTGCCAGCAGCCCCCTAGGAGCGGGGGAACAAGAGACCCAGTACTTC
CDR3: CASSPLGAGEQETQYF

V: TRBV18
size: -
J: TRBJ2-3
D: TRBD2
DNA: TGTGCCAGCTCACCACCGGGGGCTAGCGGGGGTCAGGATACGCAGTATTTT
CDR3: CASSPPGASGGQDTQYF

V: TRBV14
size: -
J: TRBJ2-5
D: -
DNA: TGTGCCAGCAGCCAAGCTAACTATGGGGGCAGGGAGACCCAGTACTTC
CDR3: CASSQANYGGRETQYF

V: TRBV19
size: once
J: TRBJ2-1
D: -
DNA: TGTGCCAGTAGCCGGACTGGGACCTACAATGAGCAGTTCTTC
CDR3: CASSRTGTYNEQFF

V: TRBV5-1
size: -
J: TRBJ1-4
D: -
DNA: TGCGCCAGCAGCTTGGGGGCTGGTAATGAAAAACTGTTTTTT
CDR3: CASSLGAGNEKLFF

V: TRBV28
size: -
J: TRBJ2-5
D: -
DNA: TGTGCCATTCTTTCAGAAAATCAAGAGACCCAGTACTTC
CDR3: CAILSENQETQYF

V: TRBV18
size: -
J: TRBJ2-7
D: TRBD1
DNA: TGTGCCAGCTCCCCGGGACAGGTATACGAGCAGTACTTC
CDR3: CASSPGQVYEQYF

V: TRBV19
size: -
J: TRBJ2-1
D: TRBD1
DNA: TGTGCCAGTAGTATTGCTACAGGGGCCGTTAACAATGAGCAGTTCTTC
CDR3: CASSIATGAVNNEQFF

V: TRBV7-9
size: -
J: TRBJ2-1
D: TRBD2
DNA: TGTGCCAGCAGCTCGTGGCGGGGGGGCGAGTACAATGAGCAGTTCTTC
CDR3: CASSSWRGGEYNEQFF

V: TRBV5-8
size: few
J: TRBJ1-4
D: -
DNA: TGTGCCAGCAGCTTAGCACAGGGTGCTAATGAAAAACTGTTTTTT
CDR3: CASSLAQGANEKLFF

V: TRBV21-1
size: few
J: TRBJ2-2
D: -
DNA: TGTGCCAGTTGGGGGCTAGCGAGCACCGGGGAGCTGTTTTTT
CDR3: CASWGLASTGELFF

V: TRBV10-3
size: -
J: TRBJ2-3
D: TRBD2
DNA: TGTGCCATCGGTAGGGCTAGCGGGGGTGCTAGCACAGATACGCAGTATTTT
CDR3: CAIGRASGGASTDTQYF

V: TRBV28
size: -
J: TRBJ1-2
D: -
DNA: TGTGCCAGCAGTTTGTTGATACGGACTTATGGCTACACCTTC
CDR3: CASSLLIRTYGYTF

V: TRBV19
size: -
J: TRBJ1-5
D: TRBD1
DNA: TGTGCCAGCCGGGACAGGGAGAATCAGCCCCAGCATTTT
CDR3: CASRDRENQPQHF

V: TRBV4-1
size: few
J: TRBJ1-2
D: -
DNA: TGCGCCAGCAGCCAAGATCCGGCGATCTATGGCTACACCTTC
CDR3: CASSQDPAIYGYTF

V: TRBV10-3
size: few
J: TRBJ1-5
D: -
DNA: TGTGCCATCAGTGAGCCCGGGGAGCCCCAGCATTTT
CDR3: CAISEPGEPQHF

V: TRBV30
size: -
J: TRBJ2-1
D: TRBD2
DNA: TGTGCCTGGAGTGTACTAGCGGGGTTCTCTGAACGGGGTGAGCAGTTCTTC
CDR3: CAWSVLAGFSERGEQFF

V: TRBV28
size: -
J: TRBJ1-4
D: -
DNA: TGTGCCAGCAGTCCCTGGGGGTCTAATGAAAAACTGTTTTTT
CDR3: CASSPWGSNEKLFF